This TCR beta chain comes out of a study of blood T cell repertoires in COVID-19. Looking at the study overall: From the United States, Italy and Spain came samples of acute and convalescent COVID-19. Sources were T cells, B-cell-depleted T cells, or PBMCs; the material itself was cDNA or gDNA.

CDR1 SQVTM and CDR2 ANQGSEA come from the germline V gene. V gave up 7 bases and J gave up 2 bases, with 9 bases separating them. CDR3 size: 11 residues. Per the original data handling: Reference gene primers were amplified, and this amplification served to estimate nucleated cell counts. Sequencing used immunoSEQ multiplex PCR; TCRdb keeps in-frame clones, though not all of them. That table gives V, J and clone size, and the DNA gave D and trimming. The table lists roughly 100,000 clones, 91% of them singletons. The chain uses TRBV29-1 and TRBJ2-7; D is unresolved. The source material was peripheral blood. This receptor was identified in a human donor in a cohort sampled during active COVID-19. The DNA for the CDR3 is TGCAGCGCCAGGATCCCCTACGAGCAGTACTTC. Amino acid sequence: CSARIPYEQYF.